A single T cell receptor beta chain is shown here with its context. Its antigen remains unknown. The sample comes from a study of cytomegalovirus exposure and HLA in healthy donors. The study's findings and limits: Many donors carried some public TCRs, although rarity characterized most TCR sequences.

PCR primers comprised 60 Vbeta and 13 Jbeta primers. TCRdb keeps only in-frame clones here, not all; method: immunoSEQ multiplex PCR. The table records over 100,000 clones, 70% of them present only once. The TCR was taken from a young man in good health and CMV-seropositive. Sequencing was performed on PBMCs.

The CDR3 coding sequence is TGCGCCAGCAGCCAAGATCCAGGCAACGAGGGCTACACCTTC. The encoded protein is CASSQDPGNEGYTF. The chain employs TRBV4-1 and TRBJ1-2, with no clear D. The V gene lost 0 bases and the J gene lost 8 bases, with 13 bases spanning the gap. Germline V gives CDR1 MGHRA, CDR2 YSYEKL. CDR3 length equals 14 residues.